The rows below give T cell receptor beta chains drawn from one sample of a study of T cell responses to AZD1222 COVID-19 vaccine. This table comes from immunoSEQ multiplex PCR, and its TCRdb copy is limited to in-frame clones, with some not included. Among 140,000 to 150,000 clones listed, around 88% were seen once. The specimen was peripheral blood, collected on day 0 of AZD1222 vaccination. These TCRs come from an adult in good health. The CDR3 runs from the conserved cysteine through the conserved F or W. Fields, in order: J gene, D gene, clone size, V gene, CDR3 DNA, CDR3 protein. A D gene is named only where the DNA matches it firmly. Some rows have no size entry. The others give once, few or many, or a class for an expanded clone.

J: TRBJ2-3; D: NA; size: NA; V: TRBV12-3/TRBV12-4; DNA: TGTGCCAGCAAAATAGCCCCGGATACGCAGTATTTT; CDR3: CASKIAPDTQYF
J: TRBJ1-1; D: NA; size: NA; V: TRBV13; DNA: TGTGCCAGCAGCTCTCCGGAGGTGAATATGGTTGAAGCTTTCTTT; CDR3: CASSSPEVNMVEAFF
J: TRBJ2-1; D: NA; size: NA; V: TRBV5-6; DNA: TGTGCCAGCAGCTCCAGACGGGGGTCGGGGAATGAGCAGTTCTTC; CDR3: CASSSRRGSGNEQFF
J: TRBJ1-6; D: TRBD1; size: NA; V: TRBV30; DNA: TGTGCCGGTGACAGGGGCTATAATTCACCCCTCCACTTT; CDR3: CAGDRGYNSPLHF
J: TRBJ1-1; D: NA; size: few; V: TRBV7-9; DNA: TGTGCCAGCAGCCCTGGGGGGGACACTGAAGCTTTCTTT; CDR3: CASSPGGDTEAFF
J: TRBJ1-2; D: NA; size: NA; V: TRBV7-9; DNA: TGTGCCAGCAGCTTAGGGGTTGGTCCTACCTATGGCTACACCTTC; CDR3: CASSLGVGPTYGYTF
J: TRBJ1-1; D: NA; size: once; V: TRBV18; DNA: TGTGCCAGCTCCCGCGGTCGGAGTCCAGGGAACACTGAAGCTTTCTTT; CDR3: CASSRGRSPGNTEAFF
J: TRBJ1-4; D: TRBD1; size: NA; V: TRBV6-5; DNA: TGTGCCAGCAGCACAGGGGCCCGTAATGAAAAACTGTTTTTT; CDR3: CASSTGARNEKLFF
J: TRBJ2-1; D: NA; size: NA; V: TRBV29-1; DNA: TGCAGCGTCCGGGGGTACAATGAGCAGTTCTTC; CDR3: CSVRGYNEQFF
J: TRBJ2-3; D: NA; size: NA; V: TRBV7-3; DNA: TGTGCCAGCAGCTTACGGGGTGGAAGCACAGATACGCAGTATTTT; CDR3: CASSLRGGSTDTQYF
J: TRBJ2-5; D: NA; size: NA; V: TRBV5-1; DNA: TGCGCCAGCAGCTTGGTGCAGGGACCAGAGACCCAGTACTTC; CDR3: CASSLVQGPETQYF
J: TRBJ1-6; D: NA; size: NA; V: TRBV5-1; DNA: TGCGCCAGCAGCTTGGTATCGGGACGGTATAATTCACCCCTCCACTTT; CDR3: CASSLVSGRYNSPLHF
J: TRBJ1-1; D: NA; size: once; V: TRBV7-9; DNA: TGTGCCAGCAGCTCACAGGTTTTGAACACTGAAGCTTTCTTT; CDR3: CASSSQVLNTEAFF
J: TRBJ2-5; D: NA; size: NA; V: TRBV18; DNA: TGTGCCAGCTCACCGGCTTACCCAGGAGAGACCCAGTACTTC; CDR3: CASSPAYPGETQYF
J: TRBJ1-2; D: TRBD1; size: NA; V: TRBV4-2; DNA: TGTGCCAGCAGCCCTAATGAGGGGGACAGGATCAACTATGGCTACACCTTC; CDR3: CASSPNEGDRINYGYTF
J: TRBJ1-5; D: NA; size: NA; V: TRBV9; DNA: TGTGCCAGCAGCGTAGAAGTGACGGGACGCCAGCATTTT; CDR3: CASSVEVTGRQHF
J: TRBJ2-3; D: TRBD2; size: NA; V: TRBV4-3; DNA: TGCGCCAGCAGCCAAGACGCAATCCGGGGGGGCGCCGAAGCAGATACGCAGTATTTT; CDR3: CASSQDAIRGGAEADTQYF
J: TRBJ2-2; D: NA; size: NA; V: TRBV11-3; DNA: TGTGCCAGCAGCACAGGGTCGTACACCGGGGAGCTGTTTTTT; CDR3: CASSTGSYTGELFF
J: TRBJ2-7; D: TRBD1; size: NA; V: TRBV18; DNA: TGTGCCAGCTCACCGTTGGACAGGGGGACCTACGAGCAGTACTTC; CDR3: CASSPLDRGTYEQYF
J: TRBJ2-2; D: TRBD1; size: NA; V: TRBV4-1; DNA: TGCGCCAGCAGCCAAGCTGAGGACAGGGGGCGGGGCGGGGAGCTGTTTTTT; CDR3: CASSQAEDRGRGGELFF
J: TRBJ1-1; D: NA; size: once; V: TRBV30; DNA: TGTGCCTGGGTGCAGGGTTTGGGCAGTACTTTCTTT; CDR3: CAWVQGLGSTFF
J: TRBJ1-1; D: NA; size: NA; V: TRBV7-2; DNA: TGTGCCAGCAGCTTAGGGGGACGGAAAACTGAAGCTTTCTTT; CDR3: CASSLGGRKTEAFF
J: TRBJ1-2; D: NA; size: once; V: TRBV7-2; DNA: TGTGCCAGCAGCTTACGGGACAAAAACTATGGCTACACCTTC; CDR3: CASSLRDKNYGYTF
J: TRBJ2-5; D: TRBD1; size: NA; V: TRBV18; DNA: TGTGCCAGCTCACCTATCACCCGGGACAGGGTCGACTTC; CDR3: CASSPITRDRVDF
J: TRBJ1-1; D: NA; size: NA; V: TRBV19; DNA: TGTGCCAGTATCGACCGGGCCCCGAACACTGAAGCTTTCTTT; CDR3: CASIDRAPNTEAFF
J: TRBJ1-1; D: NA; size: NA; V: TRBV28; DNA: TGTGCCAGCAGGATGGGATCAATTACCGGGGGGCTAAATTGGAACACTGAAGCTTTCTTT; CDR3: CASRMGSITGGLNWNTEAFF
J: TRBJ2-1; D: NA; size: NA; V: TRBV7-2; DNA: TGTGCCAGCAGAAAAGGGGGCGGGGGCCCGAGGGATGAGCAGTTCTTC; CDR3: CASRKGGGGPRDEQFF
J: TRBJ2-1; D: TRBD2; size: NA; V: TRBV5-1; DNA: TGCGCCAGCAGCTCTTTAGCGGGGGGGCTTTTAAATGAGCAGTTCTTC; CDR3: CASSSLAGGLLNEQFF
J: TRBJ1-2; D: NA; size: NA; V: TRBV5-1; DNA: TGCGCCAGCAGCTTCTCAGAGGTTAATGGCTACACCTTC; CDR3: CASSFSEVNGYTF
J: TRBJ1-1; D: NA; size: NA; V: TRBV6-5; DNA: TGTGCCAGCAGCCACGAAGGAGGGCAGAGAGCTTTCTTT; CDR3: CASSHEGGQRAFF
J: TRBJ1-2; D: TRBD1; size: NA; V: TRBV4-1; DNA: TGCGCCAGCAGCCAAGAATCGACAGGGGGAGGAAGGGGCTACACCTTC; CDR3: CASSQESTGGGRGYTF
J: TRBJ1-2; D: TRBD1; size: once; V: TRBV5-8; DNA: TGTGCCAGCAGCTTGGCGGGGACAGTCGGATATGGCTACACCTTC; CDR3: CASSLAGTVGYGYTF
J: TRBJ1-2; D: TRBD1; size: NA; V: TRBV9; DNA: TGTGCCAGCAGCCCACAGGGGAGCTATGGCTACACCTTC; CDR3: CASSPQGSYGYTF
J: TRBJ2-2; D: NA; size: NA; V: TRBV5-5; DNA: TGTGCCAGCAGCTTTATGGACACCGGGGAGCTGTTTTTT; CDR3: CASSFMDTGELFF
J: TRBJ1-2; D: NA; size: NA; V: TRBV3-1/TRBV3-2; DNA: TGTGCCAGCAGCCAAGATCAGGACGGGCGGACCTTC; CDR3: CASSQDQDGRTF
J: TRBJ2-3; D: TRBD1; size: NA; V: TRBV5-5; DNA: TGTGCCAGCAGCTTGTACAGGGGTGGTGATACGCAGTATTTT; CDR3: CASSLYRGGDTQYF
J: TRBJ1-2; D: TRBD1; size: NA; V: TRBV28; DNA: TGTGCCAGCAGTTTATCTTCACAGGGGAACTATGGCTACACCTTC; CDR3: CASSLSSQGNYGYTF
J: TRBJ1-5; D: NA; size: NA; V: TRBV30; DNA: TGTGCCTGGAGTCATAAGGGCAGATTCAATCAGCCCCAGCATTTT; CDR3: CAWSHKGRFNQPQHF
J: TRBJ1-1; D: NA; size: NA; V: TRBV5-5; DNA: TGTGCCAGCAGCTTGATAGAACGGGCGAACACTGAAGCTTTCTTT; CDR3: CASSLIERANTEAFF
J: TRBJ2-7; D: TRBD2; size: NA; V: TRBV28; DNA: TGTGCCAGCACCCGGGGGGAATACGAGCAGTACTTC; CDR3: CASTRGEYEQYF
J: TRBJ1-4; D: NA; size: once; V: TRBV2; DNA: TGTGCCAGCAGGGTTCAGGCTAATGAAAAACTGTTTTTT; CDR3: CASRVQANEKLFF
J: TRBJ2-7; D: TRBD2; size: NA; V: TRBV12-3/TRBV12-4; DNA: TGTGCCAGCAGTTTAGCGGGGGGGTACGAGCAGTACTTC; CDR3: CASSLAGGYEQYF
J: TRBJ1-2; D: NA; size: NA; V: TRBV30; DNA: TGTGCCTGGAGTGAATTCTATGGCTACACCTTC; CDR3: CAWSEFYGYTF
J: TRBJ2-5; D: TRBD2; size: NA; V: TRBV5-1; DNA: TGCGCCAGCAGCTTCCCTTTAGCGGGGGGCCGGGAGACCCAGTACTTC; CDR3: CASSFPLAGGRETQYF
J: TRBJ1-4; D: TRBD1; size: NA; V: TRBV6-4; DNA: TGTGCCAGCATCCCGGACAGGGGAGGAGACGAAAAACTGTTTTTT; CDR3: CASIPDRGGDEKLFF
J: TRBJ1-6; D: NA; size: NA; V: TRBV19; DNA: TGTGCCAGTAGTATGTTCGTCAATCGCGGGGATTCACCCCTCCACTTT; CDR3: CASSMFVNRGDSPLHF
J: TRBJ2-2; D: NA; size: NA; V: TRBV28; DNA: TGTGCCAGCAGAGAGGGAGGAAACACCGGGGAGCTGTTTTTT; CDR3: CASREGGNTGELFF
J: TRBJ2-3; D: NA; size: NA; V: TRBV7-9; DNA: TGTGCCAGCAGCCTTTTAGGTCATAGAATCACAGATACGCAGTATTTT; CDR3: CASSLLGHRITDTQYF
J: TRBJ1-1; D: NA; size: NA; V: TRBV18; DNA: TGTGCCAGCTCACCAAGCGAGGGCGTGAACACTGAAGCTTTCTTT; CDR3: CASSPSEGVNTEAFF
J: TRBJ1-3; D: NA; size: NA; V: TRBV18; DNA: TGTGCCAGCTCACCTTCCGAGCTGTTGGGAAACACCATATATTTT; CDR3: CASSPSELLGNTIYF
J: TRBJ2-1; D: TRBD2; size: NA; V: TRBV6-2/TRBV6-3; DNA: TGTGCCAGCAGTTACGTGCGCGGGGGGGCCCTTAATGAGCAGTTCTTC; CDR3: CASSYVRGGALNEQFF
J: TRBJ2-2; D: TRBD1; size: few; V: TRBV4-3; DNA: TGCGCCAGCAGCCAAGATTGGGGACAGGTCTCCACCGGGGAGCTGTTTTTT; CDR3: CASSQDWGQVSTGELFF
J: TRBJ1-1; D: NA; size: NA; V: TRBV6-2/TRBV6-3; DNA: TGTGCCAGCAGTTACCGGCTGGACGGTGAAGCTTTCTTT; CDR3: CASSYRLDGEAFF
J: TRBJ1-4; D: NA; size: NA; V: TRBV28; DNA: TGTGCCAGCAGTACAATTATCCAGGGGTTTAATGAAAAACTGTTTTTT; CDR3: CASSTIIQGFNEKLFF
J: TRBJ2-1; D: NA; size: NA; V: TRBV7-2; DNA: TGTGCCAGCAGCTTAGGAGGTGGAACCAATGAGCAGTTCTTC; CDR3: CASSLGGGTNEQFF